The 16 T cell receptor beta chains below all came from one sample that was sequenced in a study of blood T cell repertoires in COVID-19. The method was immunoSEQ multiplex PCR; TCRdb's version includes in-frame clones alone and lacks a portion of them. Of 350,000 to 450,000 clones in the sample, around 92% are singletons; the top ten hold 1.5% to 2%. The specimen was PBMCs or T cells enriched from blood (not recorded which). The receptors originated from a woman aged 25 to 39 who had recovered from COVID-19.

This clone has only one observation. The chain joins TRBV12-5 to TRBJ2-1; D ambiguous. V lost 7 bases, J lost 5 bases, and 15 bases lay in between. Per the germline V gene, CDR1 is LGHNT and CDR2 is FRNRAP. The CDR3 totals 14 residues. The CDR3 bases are TGTGCTAGTGACGCCCCCGAGTCAAACAATGAGCAGTTCTTC. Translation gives CASDAPESNNEQFF.

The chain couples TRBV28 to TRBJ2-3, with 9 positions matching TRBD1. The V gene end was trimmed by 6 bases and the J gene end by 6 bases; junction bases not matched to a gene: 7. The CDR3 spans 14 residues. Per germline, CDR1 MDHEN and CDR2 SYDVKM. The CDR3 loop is CASSRDRGIDTQYF. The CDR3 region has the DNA TGTGCCAGCAGCCGAGACAGGGGGATTGATACGCAGTATTTT.

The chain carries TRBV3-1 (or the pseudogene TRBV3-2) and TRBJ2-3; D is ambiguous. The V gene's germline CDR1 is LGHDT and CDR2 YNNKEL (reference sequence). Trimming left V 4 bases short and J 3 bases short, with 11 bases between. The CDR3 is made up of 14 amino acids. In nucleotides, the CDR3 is TGTGCCAGCAGCCTCCTTCTTACTACAGATACGCAGTATTTT. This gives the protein CASSLLLTTDTQYF.

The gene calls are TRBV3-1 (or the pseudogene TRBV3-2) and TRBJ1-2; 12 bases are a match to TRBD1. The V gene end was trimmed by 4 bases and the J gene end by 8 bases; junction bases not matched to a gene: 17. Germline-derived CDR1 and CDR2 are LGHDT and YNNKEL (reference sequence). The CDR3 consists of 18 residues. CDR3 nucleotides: TGTGCCAGCAGCCGAGCGAGGATGGGGACAGGGGGCTTAATCGGCTACACCTTC. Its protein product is CASSRARMGTGGLIGYTF.

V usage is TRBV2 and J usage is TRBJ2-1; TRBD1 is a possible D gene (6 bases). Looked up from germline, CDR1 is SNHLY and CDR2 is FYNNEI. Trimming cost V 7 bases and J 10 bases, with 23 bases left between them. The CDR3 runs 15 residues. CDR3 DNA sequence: TGTGCCAGCAAGGGTCAGGGGACGGGTACAATGGAGCAGTTCTTC. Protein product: CASKGQGTGTMEQFF. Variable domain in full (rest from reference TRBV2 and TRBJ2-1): EPEVTQTPSHQVTQMGQEVILRCVPISNHLYFYWYRQILGQKVEFLVSFYNNEISEKSEIFDDQFSVERPDGSNFTLKIRSTKLEDSAMYFCASKGQGTGTMEQFFGPGTRLTVL.

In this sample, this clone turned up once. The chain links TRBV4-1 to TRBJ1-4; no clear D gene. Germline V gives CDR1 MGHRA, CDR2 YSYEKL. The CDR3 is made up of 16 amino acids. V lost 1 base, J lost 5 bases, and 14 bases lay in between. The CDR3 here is CASSQGGSRKNEKLFF. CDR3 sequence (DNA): TGCGCCAGCAGCCAAGGAGGATCCCGTAAAAATGAAAAACTGTTTTTT.

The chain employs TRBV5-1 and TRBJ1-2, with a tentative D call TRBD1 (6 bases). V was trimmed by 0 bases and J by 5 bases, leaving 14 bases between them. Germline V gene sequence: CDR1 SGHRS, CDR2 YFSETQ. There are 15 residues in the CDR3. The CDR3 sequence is CASSLVQGTDYGYTF. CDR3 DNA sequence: TGCGCCAGCAGCTTGGTTCAGGGGACGGATTATGGCTACACCTTC. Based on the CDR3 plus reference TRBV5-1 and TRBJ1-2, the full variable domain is KAGVTQTPRYLIKTRGQQVTLSCSPISGHRSVSWYQQTPGQGLQFLFEYFSETQRNKGNFPGRFSGRQFSNSRSEMNVSTLELGDSALYLCASSLVQGTDYGYTFGSGTRLTVV.

The CDR3 region has the DNA TGTGCCAGCAGTTCGGGGGCTGGGGGGGGAACGAACACTGAAGCTTTCTTT. This encodes CASSSGAGGGTNTEAFF. This chain links TRBV28 with TRBJ1-1, with D possibly TRBD1 on 6 matching bases. This CDR3 comprises 17 residues. V lost 4 bases to trimming and J lost 1 base, with 19 bases between them. Germline V gene data show CDR1 as MDHEN and CDR2 as SYDVKM.

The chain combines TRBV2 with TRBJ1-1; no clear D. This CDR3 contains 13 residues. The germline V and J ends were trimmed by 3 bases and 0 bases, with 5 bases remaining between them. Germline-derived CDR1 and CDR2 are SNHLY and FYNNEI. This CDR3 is CASSDIVNTEAFF. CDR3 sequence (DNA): TGTGCCAGCAGTGATATTGTGAACACTGAAGCTTTCTTT.

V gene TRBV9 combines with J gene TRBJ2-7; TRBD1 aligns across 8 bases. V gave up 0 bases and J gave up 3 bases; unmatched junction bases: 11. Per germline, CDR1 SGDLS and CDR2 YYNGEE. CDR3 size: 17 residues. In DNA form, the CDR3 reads TGTGCCAGCAGCGTAGGAGGAGGACAGGGTGCCCTCTACGAGCAGTACTTC. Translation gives CASSVGGGQGALYEQYF.

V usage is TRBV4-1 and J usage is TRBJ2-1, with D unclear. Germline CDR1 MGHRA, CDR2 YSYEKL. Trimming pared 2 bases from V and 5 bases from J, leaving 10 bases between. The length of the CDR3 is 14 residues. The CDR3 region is CASSQILGNNEQFF. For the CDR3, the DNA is TGCGCCAGCAGCCAAATTCTAGGTAACAATGAGCAGTTCTTC.

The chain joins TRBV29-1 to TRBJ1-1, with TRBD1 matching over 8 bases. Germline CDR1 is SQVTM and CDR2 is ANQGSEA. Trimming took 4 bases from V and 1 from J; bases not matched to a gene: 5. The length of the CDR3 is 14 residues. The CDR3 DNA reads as TGCAGCGTTGTCCTCGACAGGGGGAACACTGAAGCTTTCTTT. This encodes CSVVLDRGNTEAFF.

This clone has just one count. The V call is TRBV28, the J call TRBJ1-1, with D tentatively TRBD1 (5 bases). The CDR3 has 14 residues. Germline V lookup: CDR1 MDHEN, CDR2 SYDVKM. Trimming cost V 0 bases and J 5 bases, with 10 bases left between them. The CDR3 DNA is TGTGCCAGCAGTTTATGGCAGGAGGGGACTGAAGCTTTCTTT. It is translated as CASSLWQEGTEAFF.

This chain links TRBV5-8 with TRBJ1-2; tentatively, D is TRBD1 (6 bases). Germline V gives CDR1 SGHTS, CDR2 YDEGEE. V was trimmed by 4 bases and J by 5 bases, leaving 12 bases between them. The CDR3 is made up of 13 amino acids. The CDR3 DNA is TGTGCCAGCAGCCTTGAAGGGGGATATGGCTACACCTTC. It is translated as CASSLEGGYGYTF.

In DNA, the CDR3 is TGCGCCAGCAGCCAAGACAGGGTGGCCACCGGGGAGCTGTTTTTT. The encoded protein is CASSQDRVATGELFF. The chain recombines TRBV4-1 with TRBJ2-2; D might be TRBD1 (5 bases). Germline-derived CDR1 and CDR2 are MGHRA and YSYEKL. The length of the CDR3 is 15 residues. V was shortened by 0 bases and J by 4 bases, with 9 bases between the two germline ends.

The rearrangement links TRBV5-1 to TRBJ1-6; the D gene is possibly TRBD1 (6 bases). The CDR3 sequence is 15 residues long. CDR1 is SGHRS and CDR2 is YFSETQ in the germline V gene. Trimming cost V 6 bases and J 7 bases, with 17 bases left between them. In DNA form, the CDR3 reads TGCGCCAGCAAAAGGGACATGCCGGGAAATTCACCCCTCCACTTT. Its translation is CASKRDMPGNSPLHF. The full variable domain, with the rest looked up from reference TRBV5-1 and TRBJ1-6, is KAGVTQTPRYLIKTRGQQVTLSCSPISGHRSVSWYQQTPGQGLQFLFEYFSETQRNKGNFPGRFSGRQFSNSRSEMNVSTLELGDSALYLCASKRDMPGNSPLHFGNGTRLTVT.